Described below is a single TCR beta chain sequence and its context. V was clipped by 1 base and J by 4 bases; unmatched bases: 11. Germline V gene lookup returns CDR1 PRHDT and CDR2 FYEKMQ (reference sequence). CDR3 length: 17 residues. The normal lung sample lay at least 3 cm, and maximally far, from the tumour. This specimen comes from a study of immune cell composition in non-small cell lung cancer. Assay: immunoSEQ multiplex PCR; the TCRdb copy retains only in-frame clones and omits some. The sample consists of fewer than 8,000 clones, about 79% of them appearing once. The rearrangement links TRBV13 to TRBJ2-3; 7 nucleotides line up with TRBD2. The sample taken for sequencing was non-adjacent lung tissue. This receptor was obtained from a human donor with non-small cell lung cancer. In nucleotides, the CDR3 is TGTGCCAGCAGCTTAGTAACCGGGAGGCATGGGGCAGATACGCAGTATTTT. Translated, it gives CASSLVTGRHGADTQYF.